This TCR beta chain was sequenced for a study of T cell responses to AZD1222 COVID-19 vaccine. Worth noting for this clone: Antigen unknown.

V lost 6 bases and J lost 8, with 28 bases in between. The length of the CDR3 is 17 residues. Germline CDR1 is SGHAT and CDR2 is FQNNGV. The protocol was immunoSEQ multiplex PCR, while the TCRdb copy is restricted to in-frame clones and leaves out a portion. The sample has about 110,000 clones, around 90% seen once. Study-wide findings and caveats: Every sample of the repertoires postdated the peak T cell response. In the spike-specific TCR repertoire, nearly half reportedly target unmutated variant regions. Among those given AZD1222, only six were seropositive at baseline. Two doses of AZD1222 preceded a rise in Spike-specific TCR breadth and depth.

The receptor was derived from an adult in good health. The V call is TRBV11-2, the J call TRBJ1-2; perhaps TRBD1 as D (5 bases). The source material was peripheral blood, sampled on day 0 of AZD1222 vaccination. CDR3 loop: CASSLDFEQAGERGYTF. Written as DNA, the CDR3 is TGTGCCAGCAGTTTGGACTTTGAACAGGCGGGGGAAAGGGGCTACACCTTC.